This T cell receptor (beta chain) is from a study of CD8 T cells in Susac syndrome. Findings and limits, study-wide: The TCR sequencing and HLA analysis in the study involved a relatively small number of individuals, as the study acknowledged.

As for this clonotype: Its antigen is still unknown.

It was negative isolation that provided the CD8+ and CD4+ T cells, whereas TEMRA cells were enriched by FACS. The CDR3 sequence is 15 residues long. Trimming took off 5 bases at V and 4 bases at J, with 15 bases between the two ends. The germline CDR1 and CDR2 sequences are SEHNR and FQNEAQ (reference sequence). RNA was extracted with the RNeasy kit, and a quantity of about 0.45 to 1 ug was reverse transcribed using random hexamers. TCR beta CDR3 was amplified by immunoSEQ covering 54 Vbeta and 13 Jbeta. TCRdb used MiXCR to reprocess the immunoSEQ multiplex PCR reads, holding one entry per CDR3 protein. The table has roughly 120,000 distinct CDR3 sequences, around 94% seen once; the top ten hold under 0.095%.

The receptor's source is a human donor in good health. Sequencing was performed on CD4+ T cells from PBMCs. The gene calls are TRBV7-9 and TRBJ2-1; possibly TRBD2 for D (6 bases). The CDR3 is CASSIRGKGYNEQFF. CDR3 sequence (DNA): TGTGCCAGCAGCATACGGGGGAAGGGTTACAATGAGCAGTTCTTC. The entire variable domain, with the rest obtained from reference TRBV7-9 and TRBJ2-1, is as follows: DTGVSQNPRHKITKRGQNVTFRCDPISEHNRLYWYRQTLGQGPEFLTYFQNEAQLEKSRLLSDRFSAERPKGSFSTLEIQRTEQGDSAMYLCASSIRGKGYNEQFFGPGTRLTVL.